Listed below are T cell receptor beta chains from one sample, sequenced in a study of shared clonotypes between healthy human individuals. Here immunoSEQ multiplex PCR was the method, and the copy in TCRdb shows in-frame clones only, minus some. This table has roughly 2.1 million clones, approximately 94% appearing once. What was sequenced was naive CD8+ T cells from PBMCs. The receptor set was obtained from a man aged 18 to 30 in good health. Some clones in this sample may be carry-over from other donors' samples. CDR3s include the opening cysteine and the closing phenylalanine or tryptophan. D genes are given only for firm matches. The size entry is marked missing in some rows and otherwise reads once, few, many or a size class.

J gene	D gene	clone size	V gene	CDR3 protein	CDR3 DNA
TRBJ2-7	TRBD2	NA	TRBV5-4	CASSLLGLAYEQYF	TGTGCCAGCAGCTTGCTGGGACTAGCCTACGAGCAGTACTTC
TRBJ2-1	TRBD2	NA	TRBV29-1	CSAKLAGVSPEQFF	TGCAGCGCCAAACTAGCGGGAGTGTCTCCTGAGCAGTTCTTC
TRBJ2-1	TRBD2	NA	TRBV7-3	CASSSPGLAGGLNEQFF	TGTGCCAGCAGCTCCCCCGGACTAGCGGGAGGACTCAATGAGCAGTTCTTC
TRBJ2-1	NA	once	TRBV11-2	CASSADGADYNEQFF	TGTGCCAGCAGCGCAGATGGAGCGGATTACAATGAGCAGTTCTTC
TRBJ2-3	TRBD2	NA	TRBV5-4	CATRTSGGIDTQYF	TGTGCCACCAGGACTAGCGGAGGAATAGATACGCAGTATTTT
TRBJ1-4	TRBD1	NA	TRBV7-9	CASSFLRDRGPPTNEKLFF	TGTGCCAGCAGCTTTCTCCGGGACAGGGGTCCCCCCACTAATGAAAAACTGTTTTTT
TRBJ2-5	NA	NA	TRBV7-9	CASSWDPRTQYF	TGTGCCAGCAGCTGGGACCCCAGGACCCAGTACTTC
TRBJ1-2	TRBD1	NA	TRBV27	CASSLQGGVGYTF	TGTGCCAGCAGTTTACAGGGGGGGGTGGGCTACACCTTC
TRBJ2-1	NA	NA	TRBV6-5	CASSPDQRPYNEQFF	TGTGCCAGCAGTCCGGACCAGAGACCGTACAATGAGCAGTTCTTC
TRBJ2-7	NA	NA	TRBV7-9	CASSLGNLFYEQYF	TGTGCCAGCAGCTTAGGGAACCTTTTCTACGAGCAGTACTTC
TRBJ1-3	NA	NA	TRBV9	CASSPLGGPGNTIYF	TGTGCCAGCAGCCCGCTTGGGGGCCCTGGAAACACCATATATTTT
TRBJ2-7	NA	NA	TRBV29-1	CSALEDNNEQYF	TGCAGCGCTCTCGAAGATAACAACGAGCAGTACTTC
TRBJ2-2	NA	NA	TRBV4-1	CASSYHRDGRTGELFF	TGCGCCAGCAGCTACCACCGGGACGGCCGAACCGGGGAGCTGTTTTTT
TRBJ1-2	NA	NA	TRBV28	CASSLGRYGYTF	TGTGCCAGCAGTTTAGGGAGGTATGGCTACACCTTC
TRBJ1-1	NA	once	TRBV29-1	CSVAPSPHAFF	TGCAGCGTTGCTCCGAGTCCTCACGCTTTCTTT
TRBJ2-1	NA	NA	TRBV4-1	CASSQDFRSSYNEQFF	TGCGCCAGCAGCCAAGATTTCAGGAGCTCCTACAATGAGCAGTTCTTC
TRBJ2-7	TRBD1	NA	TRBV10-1	CASEGGQGLISEQYF	TGCGCCAGCGAAGGAGGACAGGGGCTTATAAGCGAGCAGTACTTC
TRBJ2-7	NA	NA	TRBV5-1	CASSLRDKDYEQYF	TGCGCCAGCAGCTTGCGGGACAAGGACTACGAGCAGTACTTC
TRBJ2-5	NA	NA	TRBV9	CASSVGGPGVRETQYF	TGTGCCAGCAGCGTAGGAGGGCCGGGTGTCAGGGAGACCCAGTACTTC
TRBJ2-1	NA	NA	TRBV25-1	CASSDYRYFEDEQFF	TGTGCCAGCAGTGATTACAGGTATTTTGAGGATGAGCAGTTCTTC
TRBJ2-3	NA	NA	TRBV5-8	CASSPAGREADTQYF	TGTGCCAGCAGCCCGGCCGGCAGGGAGGCAGATACGCAGTATTTT
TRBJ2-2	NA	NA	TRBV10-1	CASSESNARVFPNTGELFF	TGCGCCAGCAGTGAGTCCAACGCGCGGGTATTTCCGAACACCGGGGAGCTGTTTTTT
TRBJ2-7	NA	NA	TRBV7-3	CASSLIGGTHEQYF	TGTGCCAGCAGCTTAATAGGGGGGACCCACGAGCAGTACTTC
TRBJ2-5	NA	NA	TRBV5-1	CASSLESRDTLLGLQETQYF	TGCGCCAGCAGCTTGGAGTCCCGGGACACCCTGTTAGGCTTACAAGAGACCCAGTACTTC
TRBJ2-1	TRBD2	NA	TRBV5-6	CASSSAGGVREQFF	TGTGCCAGCAGCTCAGCGGGGGGAGTGAGGGAGCAGTTCTTC
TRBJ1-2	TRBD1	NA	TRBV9	CASSTWTGNAYGYTF	TGTGCCAGCAGCACTTGGACAGGGAATGCCTATGGCTACACCTTC
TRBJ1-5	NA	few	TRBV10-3	CAISEGRSNQPQHF	TGTGCCATCAGTGAGGGAAGGAGCAATCAGCCCCAGCATTTT
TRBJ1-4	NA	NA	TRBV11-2	CASSLTFIRGNTNEKLFF	TGTGCCAGCAGCTTAACTTTTATTCGGGGGAACACTAATGAAAAACTGTTTTTT
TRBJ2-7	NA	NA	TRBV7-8	CASSLAVSSYEQYF	TGTGCCAGCAGCTTAGCGGTTAGCTCCTACGAGCAGTACTTC
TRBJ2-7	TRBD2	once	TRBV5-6	CASSSGLAGDPYEQYF	TGTGCCAGCAGCTCGGGTCTAGCGGGGGACCCCTACGAGCAGTACTTC
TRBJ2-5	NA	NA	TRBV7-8	CASSLALAGAATKETQYF	TGTGCCAGCAGCTTAGCGCTTGCAGGGGCCGCCACCAAAGAGACCCAGTACTTC
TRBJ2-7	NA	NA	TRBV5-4	CASSLAPGDHF	TGTGCCAGCAGCTTGGCGCCAGGGGACCACTTC
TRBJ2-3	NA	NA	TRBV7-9	CASSPEYSLGTDTQYF	TGTGCCAGCAGCCCCGAGTACTCTTTGGGCACAGATACGCAGTATTTT
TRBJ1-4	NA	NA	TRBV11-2	CASSFGGDEKLFF	TGTGCCAGCAGCTTTGGAGGGGATGAAAAACTGTTTTTT
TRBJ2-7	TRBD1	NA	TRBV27	CASSFLPTGTGIHEQYF	TGTGCCAGCAGTTTCTTACCCACCGGGACAGGGATCCACGAGCAGTACTTC
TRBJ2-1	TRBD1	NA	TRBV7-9	CASSPPTGPNEQFF	TGTGCCAGCAGCCCGCCGACAGGGCCCAATGAGCAGTTCTTC
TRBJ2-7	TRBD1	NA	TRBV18	CASSPPDREASYEQYF	TGTGCCAGCTCCCCCCCGGACAGGGAGGCCTCCTACGAGCAGTACTTC
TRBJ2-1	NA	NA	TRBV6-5	CASSYQVVRVDNEQFF	TGTGCCAGCAGTTACCAGGTAGTCCGCGTGGACAATGAGCAGTTCTTC
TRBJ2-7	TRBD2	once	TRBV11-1	CASSLQRGLAGAHEQYF	TGTGCCAGCAGCTTACAAAGGGGACTAGCGGGAGCCCACGAGCAGTACTTC
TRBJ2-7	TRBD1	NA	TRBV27	CASSPGTDYEQYF	TGTGCCAGCAGCCCTGGGACAGACTACGAGCAGTACTTC
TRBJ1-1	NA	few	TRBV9	CASSPWEWGAGEAFF	TGTGCCAGCAGCCCCTGGGAATGGGGGGCCGGTGAAGCTTTCTTT
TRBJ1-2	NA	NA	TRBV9	CASSKRRVGGTPYGYTF	TGTGCCAGCAGCAAGAGGCGGGTTGGGGGCACCCCCTATGGCTACACCTTC
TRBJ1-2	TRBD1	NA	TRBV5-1	CASSLDRGTSNYGYTF	TGCGCCAGCAGCTTGGACAGGGGAACGTCTAACTATGGCTACACCTTC
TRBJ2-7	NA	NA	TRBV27	CASSVQGGGEQYF	TGTGCCAGCAGTGTTCAGGGGGGGGGCGAGCAGTACTTC
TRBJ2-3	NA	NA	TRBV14	CASSQRRGAAGPTPTDTQYF	TGTGCCAGCAGCCAAAGAAGAGGTGCCGCAGGCCCTACCCCCACAGATACGCAGTATTTT
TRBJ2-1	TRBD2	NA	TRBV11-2	CASTTGTSGIPEQFF	TGTGCCAGCACCACTGGGACTAGCGGGATCCCTGAGCAGTTCTTC
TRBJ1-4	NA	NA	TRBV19	CASSIRSMEKLFF	TGTGCCAGTAGTATTAGGTCGATGGAAAAACTGTTTTTT
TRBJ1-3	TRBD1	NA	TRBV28	CASEGQGIFVSGNTIYF	TGTGCCAGCGAGGGACAGGGAATTTTTGTTTCTGGAAACACCATATATTTT
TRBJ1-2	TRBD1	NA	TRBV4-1	CASSQKQGAYGYTF	TGCGCCAGCAGCCAAAAACAGGGGGCGTATGGCTACACCTTC
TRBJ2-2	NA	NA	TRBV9	CASSVEANTGELFF	TGTGCCAGCAGCGTAGAAGCGAACACCGGGGAGCTGTTTTTT
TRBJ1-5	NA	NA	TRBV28	CASSFYWQSNQPQHF	TGTGCCAGCAGTTTCTATTGGCAGAGCAATCAGCCCCAGCATTTT
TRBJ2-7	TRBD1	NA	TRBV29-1	CSARQGPYEQYF	TGCAGCGCTCGACAGGGACCCTACGAGCAGTACTTC
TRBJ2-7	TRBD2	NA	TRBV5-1	CASSLRLAAYEQYF	TGCGCCAGCAGCTTGAGACTAGCCGCCTACGAGCAGTACTTC
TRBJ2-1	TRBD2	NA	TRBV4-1	CASSHPARGGPDNEQFF	TGCGCCAGCAGCCACCCCGCGAGGGGAGGGCCGGACAATGAGCAGTTCTTC
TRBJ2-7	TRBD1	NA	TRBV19	CATSPGTGSYEQYF	TGTGCCACCTCTCCCGGGACAGGGTCGTACGAGCAGTACTTC
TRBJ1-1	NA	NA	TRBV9	CASSHPRDRPRYTEAFF	TGTGCCAGCTCCCATCCGAGAGACAGGCCGCGGTACACTGAAGCTTTCTTT